This T cell receptor beta chain was observed in a study of T-cell memory formation after mild COVID-19. 5'RACE with constant-segment primers yielded barcoded, UMI-tagged TCR alpha and TCR beta cDNA libraries. In TCRdb, the 5' RACE reads were re-called with MiXCR into one record per CDR3 protein. The table lists 350,000 to 500,000 distinct CDR3 sequences, 23% of them singletons. As regards this clonotype: The antigen is not known.

Study-level points and caveats: Shrinking CD4+ clones resided mostly in CM and EM, and CD8+ ones in EMRA. Some clones that responded were present in memory (sampled pre-infection), which suggests cross-reactive memory joined.

V was pared by 7 bases and J by 1 base, with 8 bases between. The CDR3 has 13 amino acids. The genes are TRBV12-3 or TRBV12-4 and TRBJ1-3; no clear D. The sequence came from an adult woman who had mild COVID-19 (a few samples of this study predate the infection). Cell type and time point are not known. The sequenced material came from PBMCs or a T cell subset sorted from them (not recorded which). DNA for the CDR3: TGTGCCAGCATCCCTGTGTCTGGAAACACCATATATTTT. It translates to CASIPVSGNTIYF.